This TCR beta chain was captured by sequencing in a study of shared clonotypes between healthy human individuals. Study details: Per donor, CD8 memory used one plate, CD8 naive used two, CD4 memory used three and CD4 naive used three.

V dropped 2 bases and J dropped 6 bases, with 20 bases sitting between them. Germline CDR1 MNHEY, CDR2 SMNVEV (reference sequence). This CDR3 spans 17 amino acids. How the authors handled the data: ImmunoSEQ sequences covered only the junction and lacked quality scores; filtering therefore differed. TCRdb keeps only in-frame clones here, not all; method: immunoSEQ multiplex PCR. Clone size and V and J calls were adopted from that table, with D and trimming inferred from the DNA. Here the sample spans about 2.4 million clones, roughly 93% being singletons. The sequenced material came from naive CD4+ T cells from PBMCs. Subset denoted: CD45RA+ positively selected. The chain couples TRBV27 to TRBJ2-1, with D maybe TRBD2 (6 bases). This TCR came from a man younger than 35 in good health. Some clones in this sample may be carry-over from other donors' samples. The CDR3 DNA follows: TGTGCCAGCAGTTTAACTGGGCTGAGCGGGCGAAGCAATGAGCAGTTCTTC. Residues: CASSLTGLSGRSNEQFF.